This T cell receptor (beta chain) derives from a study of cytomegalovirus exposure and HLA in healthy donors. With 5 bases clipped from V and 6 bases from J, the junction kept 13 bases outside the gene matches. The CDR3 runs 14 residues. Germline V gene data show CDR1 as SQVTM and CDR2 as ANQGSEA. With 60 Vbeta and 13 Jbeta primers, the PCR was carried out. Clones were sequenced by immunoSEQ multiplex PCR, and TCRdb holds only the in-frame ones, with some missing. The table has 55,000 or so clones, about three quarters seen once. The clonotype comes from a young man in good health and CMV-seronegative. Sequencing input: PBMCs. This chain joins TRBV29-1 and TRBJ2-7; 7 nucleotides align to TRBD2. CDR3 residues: CSVRAGDGGTEQYF. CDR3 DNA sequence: TGCAGCGTTCGGGCGGGAGACGGGGGTACCGAGCAGTACTTC.